What follows is one TCR beta chain and its context. These data originate in a study of shared clonotypes between healthy human individuals. Sequencing was performed with immunoSEQ multiplex PCR; in TCRdb, only in-frame clones are kept and a portion is missing. Found here are some 2 million clones, roughly 94% of them singletons; the top ten hold roughly 1.1%. The germline V and J ends were trimmed by 3 bases and 3 bases, with 9 bases remaining between them. This CDR3 is 13 amino acids long. CDR1 and CDR2 (germline): SEHNR, FQNEAQ (reference sequence). Naive-designated CD8 cells lacked CD45RO, were positively enriched for CCR7, and omitted terminally differentiated effector memory CD45RA+ cells.

Specimen: naive CD8+ T cells sorted from blood. The V and J genes are TRBV7-9 and TRBJ2-7, with D uncertain. This sequence originates from a man younger than 35 in good health. The CDR3 sequence: CASSFVLGYEQYF. In DNA, the CDR3 is TGTGCCAGCAGCTTCGTTCTTGGCTACGAGCAGTACTTC.